The 9 T cell receptor beta chains below were found in one sample sequenced in a study of blood T cell repertoires in COVID-19. Libraries were prepared by immunoSEQ multiplex PCR; TCRdb keeps only in-frame clonotypes and omits some of them. This repertoire shows around 230,000 clones, 88% found once; its top ten account for around 2.5%. The source material was PBMCs or T cells enriched from blood (not recorded which). These receptors all stem from a woman in her thirties or forties with acute COVID-19.

Comments on this clone: One junction end does not reproduce the germline sequence, and a read error may be involved. The chain uses TRBV7-2 and TRBJ1-1, with 7 nucleotides matching TRBD1. Germline-derived CDR1 and CDR2 are SGHTA and FQGNSA. This CDR3 spans 14 amino acids. The CDR3 here is CASSPGQVNTEAFF. Here the CDR3 DNA reads TGCGCCAGCAGCCCCGGACAGGTGAACACTGAAGCTTTCTTT.

This chain uses TRBV29-1 with TRBJ2-1; 14 nucleotides align to TRBD2. The CDR3 totals 13 residues. The J segment lost 9 bases and the V segment lost 4 bases, leaving 2 bases of the junction unmatched. Looked up from germline, CDR1 is SQVTM and CDR2 is ANQGSEA. DNA for the CDR3: TGCAGCGTTGCTGGACTAGCGGGAGGTGAGCAGTTCTTC. Protein: CSVAGLAGGEQFF.

V is TRBV19 and J is TRBJ2-2; 7 bases fit TRBD2. V gave up 7 bases and J gave up 4 bases; unmatched junction bases: 6. CDR3 length: 14 residues. Germline V lookup: CDR1 LNHDA, CDR2 SQIVND (reference sequence). The CDR3 spells CASNPRLATGELFF. CDR3 nucleotides: TGTGCCAGTAACCCACGACTAGCCACCGGGGAGCTGTTTTTT.

This clone was detected only once. The chain joins TRBV6-5 to TRBJ1-2; D is unclear. CDR3 length: 13 residues. Deletions cut 11 bases from V and 4 bases from J, with 17 bases between. Per germline, CDR1 MNHEY and CDR2 SVGAGI. The CDR3, as DNA: TGTGCCGCAAAAAACGGGGTTGGCTATGGCTACACCTTC. This codes for CAAKNGVGYGYTF.

CDR3 sequence reads: CASSAGQGSNSPLHF. CDR3 coding DNA: TGTGCCAGCAGCGCGGGACAGGGGTCTAATTCACCCCTCCACTTT. The V gene is TRBV9, the J gene TRBJ1-6, with 10 bases matching TRBD1. V lost 3 bases, J lost 6 bases, and 3 bases stayed unmatched. Germline CDR1 SGDLS, CDR2 YYNGEE. CDR3 size: 15 residues.

The rearrangement uses TRBV19 and TRBJ1-6; 8 nucleotides line up with TRBD1. J gave up 10 bases and V 7 bases, and 6 bases lay outside the gene matches. Germline V gene lookup returns CDR1 LNHDA and CDR2 SQIVND (reference sequence). The length of the CDR3 is 13 residues. This chain's CDR3 is CASTDRGNSPLHF. The CDR3 DNA reads TGTGCCAGTACCGACAGGGGTAACTCACCCCTCCACTTT.

This clone appeared a few times. The rearrangement uses TRBV5-1 and TRBJ1-4, with TRBD1 matching 10 bases. This CDR3 has 15 residues. V was pared by 4 bases and J by 6 bases, with 6 bases of the junction left unmatched. Looked up from germline, CDR1 is SGHRS and CDR2 is YFSETQ. The CDR3 nucleotides are TGCGCCAGCAGCCCAACCGGGACAGGGGATGAAAAACTGTTTTTT. Translating it yields CASSPTGTGDEKLFF.

The rearrangement joins TRBV14 to TRBJ2-1; D unresolved. This CDR3 contains 12 residues. Germline V CDR1 and CDR2: SGHDN, FVKESK. V was clipped by 1 base and J by 7 bases, with 5 bases between them. The CDR3 is CASSQGGNEQFF. CDR3 coding DNA: TGTGCCAGCAGCCAAGGAGGAAATGAGCAGTTCTTC.

In its sample, this clone was seen a few times. The rearrangement joins TRBV7-7 to TRBJ2-3; tentatively, D is TRBD1 (6 bases). V lost 5 bases and J lost 0, with 9 bases in between. The CDR3 totals 14 residues. Germline CDR1 is SSHAT and CDR2 is FNYEAQ (reference sequence). CDR3 nucleotide sequence: TGTGCCAGCAGCGCAACAGGGAGCACAGATACGCAGTATTTT. Residues: CASSATGSTDTQYF.